The T cell receptor (beta chain) under discussion was sequenced for a study of T cells in Graves' hyperthyroidism and ophthalmopathy. Authors of the study amplified TCR beta CDR3 regions from RNA transcripts. TCR CDR3 underwent first-round RT-PCR with the HTBI primer set. TCRdb independently ran MiXCR on the multiplex PCR reads; one entry per CDR3 protein. The table shows 480,000 or so distinct CDR3 sequences, with 46% occurring only once. CDR3 size: 13 residues. Looked up from germline, CDR1 is ENHRY and CDR2 is SYGVKD. The V segment lost 6 bases and the J segment 8 bases; nucleotides outside the gene matches: 7. This clonotype was detected many times.

The sequenced material came from peripheral blood or thyroid tissue (not recorded which). This chain uses TRBV10-3 with TRBJ1-3, with TRBD1 identical over 7 bases. The clonotype originates from an adult woman with Graves' disease, either hyperthyroidism or ophthalmopathy (not recorded which). In DNA, the CDR3 is TGTGCCATCAGCCTAAGTACAGGGGACACCATATATTTT. This gives the protein CAISLSTGDTIYF.